Presented here are 18 T cell receptor beta chains from one specimen sequenced in a study of blood T cell repertoires in COVID-19. TCRdb's table, derived via immunoSEQ multiplex PCR, lists solely in-frame clones and lacks some. The profile covers under 300,000 clones, with 86% appearing a single time and 9% to 15% taken by the ten largest. Material: peripheral blood. All receptors derive from an elderly man with acute or convalescent COVID-19.

A few counts support this clone. The chain carries TRBV6-5 and TRBJ1-6; no reliable D call. Germline CDR1 and CDR2: MNHEY and SVGAGI. The ends were cut back, 7 bases at V and 10 bases at J, with 14 bases in the middle. This CDR3 comprises 13 residues. CDR3 sequence reads: CASTPRGSSPLHF. CDR3 coding DNA: TGTGCCAGCACACCTCGGGGTAGCTCACCCCTCCACTTT.

This clone has just a few counts. The CDR3 coding sequence is TGTGCCACCACCCTCTCGGGGTCTGGAAACACCATATATTTT. Translation gives CATTLSGSGNTIYF. V is TRBV28 and J is TRBJ1-3; D is uncertain. Looked up from germline, CDR1 is MDHEN and CDR2 is SYDVKM. The CDR3 has 14 residues. Trimming shortened V by 10 bases and J by 1 base, and 14 bases separated the two germline ends.

J is TRBJ2-5 and V is TRBV19; a weak D match, TRBD2 (5 bases). The ends were cut back, 3 bases at V and 5 bases at J, with 19 bases in the middle. Germline values: CDR1 LNHDA, CDR2 SQIVND (reference sequence). This CDR3 spans 16 amino acids. CDR3 DNA sequence: TGTGCCAGTAGTATTGAGGGTTTCCCAGGACGGGAGACCCAGTACTTC. This sequence encodes CASSIEGFPGRETQYF. Using reference TRBV19 and TRBJ2-5 for the parts outside the CDR3, the full variable domain is DGGITQSPKYLFRKEGQNVTLSCEQNLNHDAMYWYRQDPGQGLRLIYYSQIVNDFQKGDIAEGYSVSREKKESFPLTVTSAQKNPTAFYLCASSIEGFPGRETQYFGPGTRLLVL.

The rearrangement links TRBV19 to TRBJ2-5; TRBD1 might be the D (6 bases). The CDR3 runs to 13 residues. The V gene lost 9 bases and the J gene lost 4 bases, with 15 bases spanning the gap. Germline CDR1 and CDR2: LNHDA and SQIVND (reference sequence). CDR3 in DNA: TGTGCCAGCCGGGACCAGGGGAGAGAGACCCAGTACTTC. Encoded protein: CASRDQGRETQYF.

The chain uses TRBV5-1 and TRBJ2-5; 8 bases are a match to TRBD1. This CDR3 spans 14 amino acids. CDR1 SGHRS and CDR2 YFSETQ come from the germline V gene. The V segment lost 0 bases and the J segment 4 bases; nucleotides outside the gene matches: 2. The CDR3 DNA reads as TGCGCCAGCAGCTTGGAGACAGGGGCAGAGACCCAGTACTTC. Amino acids: CASSLETGAETQYF.

The chain recombines TRBV5-5 with TRBJ1-4, with 8 bases matching TRBD1. CDR1 and CDR2 (germline): SGHKS, YYEKEE (reference sequence). This CDR3 spans 19 amino acids. The J segment lost 6 bases and the V segment lost 6 bases, leaving 22 bases of the junction unmatched. The DNA for the CDR3 is TGTGCCAGCACCCGGACGAGCCTTCCAGGGGGCCTTTTAGATGAAAAACTGTTTTTT. Amino acids: CASTRTSLPGGLLDEKLFF. The whole variable domain, filled in from reference TRBV5-5 and TRBJ1-4, reads DAGVTQSPTHLIKTRGQQVTLRCSPISGHKSVSWYQQVLGQGPQFIFQYYEKEERGRGNFPDRFSARQFPNYSSELNVNALLLGDSALYLCASTRTSLPGGLLDEKLFFGSGTQLSVL.

J is TRBJ2-7 and V is TRBV27; D possibly corresponds to TRBD1 (6 bases). Germline assignment: CDR1 MNHEY and CDR2 SMNVEV (reference sequence). The germline V and J ends were trimmed by 0 bases and 7 bases, with 13 bases remaining between them. The CDR3 loop spans 14 amino acids. The CDR3 here is CASSLSVGAREQYF. In DNA form, the CDR3 reads TGTGCCAGCAGTTTATCTGTGGGGGCGCGGGAGCAGTACTTC.

V gene TRBV28 combines with J gene TRBJ1-1; D not resolved. Trimming stripped 1 base from V and 7 bases from J, with 13 bases between. The length of the CDR3 is 14 residues. Germline loops: CDR1 MDHEN, CDR2 SYDVKM. Written as DNA, the CDR3 is TGTGCCAGCAGTTTATCCCCAGGCGGGAGTGAAGCTTTCTTT. Protein: CASSLSPGGSEAFF. The complete variable domain, with remaining parts taken from reference TRBV28 and TRBJ1-1, reads DVKVTQSSRYLVKRTGEKVFLECVQDMDHENMFWYRQDPGLGLRLIYFSYDVKMKEKGDIPEGYSVSREKKERFSLILESASTNQTSMYLCASSLSPGGSEAFFGQGTRLTVV.

The chain uses TRBV4-1 and TRBJ1-2; the match to TRBD1 covers 8 bases. Germline V CDR1 and CDR2: MGHRA, YSYEKL. The V segment lost 4 bases and the J segment 4 bases; nucleotides outside the gene matches: 5. CDR3 length: 14 residues. CDR3 protein: CASSLEQGVYGYTF. The CDR3 DNA sequence: TGCGCCAGCAGCCTCGAACAGGGGGTCTATGGCTACACCTTC.

This clone was observed once. The V and J genes are TRBV6-5 and TRBJ1-1, with TRBD1 matching 7 bases. The J segment lost 9 bases and the V segment lost 4 bases, leaving 11 bases of the junction unmatched. Germline CDR1 MNHEY, CDR2 SVGAGI. This CDR3 contains 14 residues. The CDR3 spells CASSFDRVLVKAFF. CDR3 coding DNA: TGTGCCAGCAGTTTCGACAGGGTGTTGGTAAAAGCTTTCTTT.

The rearrangement uses TRBV5-6 and TRBJ2-6, with no clear D. The CDR3 length is 18 residues. Germline CDR1 reads SGHDT; CDR2 reads YYEEEE. V shed 0 bases and J shed 2 bases, with 15 bases lying between them. The CDR3 DNA reads TGTGCCAGCAGCTTGGCTTTAGACGGGTCCCCTGGGGCCAACGTCCTGACTTTC. It is translated as CASSLALDGSPGANVLTF. The full variable domain, in which reference TRBV5-6 and TRBJ2-6 provide the parts outside the CDR3, is DAGVTQSPTHLIKTRGQQVTLRCSPKSGHDTVSWYQQALGQGPQFIFQYYEEEERQRGNFPDRFSGHQFPNYSSELNVNALLLGDSALYLCASSLALDGSPGANVLTFGAGSRLTVL.

The chain has TRBV19 and TRBJ1-5; D not resolved. Germline V gene data show CDR1 as LNHDA and CDR2 as SQIVND (reference sequence). Between the trimmed V and J ends, which lost 3 bases and 5 bases, there was a span of 8 bases. This CDR3 spans 13 amino acids. The CDR3 is CASSIPADQPQHF. The CDR3 DNA reads as TGTGCCAGTAGTATCCCTGCGGATCAGCCCCAGCATTTT.

V and J are TRBV19 and TRBJ1-4, with 9 bases identical to TRBD1. Germline CDR1 is LNHDA and CDR2 is SQIVND (reference sequence). J was trimmed by 3 bases and V by 4 bases; bases with no gene match: 9. The CDR3 consists of 17 residues. The CDR3 DNA reads as TGTGCCAGTAGTACCTCAGGGACAGGGCTAGCTAATGAAAAACTGTTTTTT. Protein: CASSTSGTGLANEKLFF.

In its sample, this clone was seen a few times. This chain links TRBV5-1 with TRBJ1-1; tentative D call: TRBD1 (5 bases). V shed 4 bases and J shed 0 bases, with 10 bases lying between them. The CDR3 extends over 14 amino acids. The germline V gene has CDR1 SGHRS and CDR2 YFSETQ. The chain's CDR3 is CASSPGHLNTEAFF. The CDR3 bases are TGCGCCAGCAGCCCCGGACACCTGAACACTGAAGCTTTCTTT.

The genes are TRBV9 and TRBJ2-7, with 10 bases matching TRBD2. CDR3 size: 18 residues. The germline gives CDR1 SGDLS, CDR2 YYNGEE. With V trimmed by 4 bases and J by 0 bases, 13 bases remained unmatched. This CDR3 reads CASSPPLAGAPSSYEQYF. For the CDR3, the DNA is TGTGCCAGCAGCCCCCCCCTAGCGGGAGCCCCTAGCTCCTACGAGCAGTACTTC.

Here the CDR3 DNA reads TGTGCCACCAGTGACCCGGGACTAGCGGGAGACAATGAGCAGTTCTTC. Protein product: CATSDPGLAGDNEQFF. The J gene is TRBJ2-1, the V gene TRBV24-1, with TRBD2 identical over 14 bases. The CDR3 consists of 16 residues. V lost 4 bases to trimming and J lost 5 bases; unmatched junction nucleotides: 3. Per germline, CDR1 KGHDR and CDR2 SFDVKD.

V gene TRBV5-6 combines with J gene TRBJ1-1, with D possibly matching TRBD1 (5 bases). Germline V gene data show CDR1 as SGHDT and CDR2 as YYEEEE. The CDR3 runs 15 residues. V shed 6 bases and J shed 1 base, with 16 bases lying between them. In nucleotides, the CDR3 is TGTGCCAGCACTGATGGGGGGACTCCGAACACTGAAGCTTTCTTT. Translated: CASTDGGTPNTEAFF.

The chain joins TRBV11-2 to TRBJ2-3; 9 bases agree with TRBD2. This CDR3 is built from 16 residues. V lost 5 bases and J lost 0; bases outside the gene matches: 6. Germline V gives CDR1 SGHAT, CDR2 FQNNGV. The CDR3 here is CASSLTSGLSTDTQYF. In nucleotides, the CDR3 is TGTGCCAGCAGCCTGACTAGCGGACTTAGCACAGATACGCAGTATTTT.